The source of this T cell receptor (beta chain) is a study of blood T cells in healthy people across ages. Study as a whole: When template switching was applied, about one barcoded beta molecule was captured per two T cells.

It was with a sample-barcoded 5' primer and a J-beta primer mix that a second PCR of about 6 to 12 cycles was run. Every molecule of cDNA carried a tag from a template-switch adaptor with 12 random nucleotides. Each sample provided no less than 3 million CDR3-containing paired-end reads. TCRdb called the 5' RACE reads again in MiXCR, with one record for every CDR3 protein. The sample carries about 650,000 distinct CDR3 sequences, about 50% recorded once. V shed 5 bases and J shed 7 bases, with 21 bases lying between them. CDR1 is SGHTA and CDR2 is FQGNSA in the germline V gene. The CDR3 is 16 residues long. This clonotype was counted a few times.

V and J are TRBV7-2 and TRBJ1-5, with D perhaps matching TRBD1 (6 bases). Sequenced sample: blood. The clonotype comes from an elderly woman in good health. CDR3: CASSPLSGWGGQPQHF. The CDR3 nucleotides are TGTGCCAGCAGCCCCCTTTCGGGATGGGGGGGCCAGCCCCAGCATTTT.